This paragraph reports one T cell receptor (beta chain). Germline trimming cut 2 bases from V and 4 bases from J; bases unmatched to any gene: 3. This CDR3 region has 15 residues. The V gene's germline CDR1 is SGHTA and CDR2 FQGNSA. This record belongs to a study of blood T cell repertoires in COVID-19. Study-level background: Acute and convalescent COVID-19 specimens originated in the United States, Italy and Spain.

Libraries were prepared by immunoSEQ multiplex PCR; TCRdb keeps only in-frame clonotypes and omits some of them. The data contain approximately 240,000 clones, about nine tenths of them singletons. The chain couples TRBV7-2 to TRBJ1-5; 9 positions agree with TRBD1. Sequencing was done on a sample of PBMCs or T cells enriched from blood (not recorded which). This clonotype was obtained from a woman between 45 and 60 years old in a cohort exposed to, infected with or recovered from COVID-19 (not recorded which). The CDR3 sequence: CASSLIQGANQPQHF. CDR3 nucleotides: TGTGCCAGCAGCTTAATACAGGGGGCGAATCAGCCCCAGCATTTT.